The 29 T cell receptor beta chains given below trace back to one sample, sequenced in a study of cytomegalovirus exposure and HLA in healthy donors. PCR primers comprised 60 Vbeta and 13 Jbeta primers. The table came from immunoSEQ multiplex PCR; TCRdb's copy has only in-frame clones and leaves some out. The repertoire consists of 100,000 or so clones, with 75% to 90% occurring once and the leading ten covering 2.5% to 3%. The sample consisted of PBMCs. Receptor source: a middle-aged man in good health and CMV-seronegative.

DNA for the CDR3: TGTGCCAGCAGTGAAATGCAGGCCTCCTACGAGCAGTACTTC. This encodes CASSEMQASYEQYF. V is TRBV25-1 and J is TRBJ2-7; D not certain. With 2 bases removed from V and 0 bases from J, the gap between germline ends came to 8 bases. The CDR3 is 14 residues long. Germline CDR1 and CDR2: MGHDK and SYGVNS.

V and J are TRBV2 and TRBJ2-5; possibly TRBD1 for D (6 bases). This CDR3 region has 16 residues. V lost 1 base and J 2 bases, leaving 14 bases between the germline ends. CDR1 and CDR2 (germline): SNHLY, FYNNEI. The CDR3 DNA reads as TGTGCCAGCAGTGAAGGCCAGGGGATCGGGCAAGAGACCCAGTACTTC. Its translation is CASSEGQGIGQETQYF.

This chain joins TRBV2 and TRBJ1-2; TRBD1 might be the D (6 bases). The V end was cut by 5 bases, the J end by 4 bases, with 17 bases between. Germline V gene sequence: CDR1 SNHLY, CDR2 FYNNEI. This CDR3 spans 15 amino acids. This CDR3 is CASSTFFGTSYGYTF. The CDR3 region has the DNA TGTGCCAGCAGTACGTTCTTTGGGACAAGCTATGGCTACACCTTC. The variable domain in full, with the rest retrieved from reference TRBV2 and TRBJ1-2, is EPEVTQTPSHQVTQMGQEVILRCVPISNHLYFYWYRQILGQKVEFLVSFYNNEISEKSEIFDDQFSVERPDGSNFTLKIRSTKLEDSAMYFCASSTFFGTSYGYTFGSGTRLTVV.

The chain links TRBV11-2 to TRBJ2-7, with 9 bases that match TRBD2. This CDR3 spans 15 amino acids. The germline CDR1 and CDR2 sequences are SGHAT and FQNNGV. The V gene end was trimmed by 2 bases and the J gene end by 1 base; junction bases not matched to a gene: 3. CDR3 DNA sequence: TGTGCCAGCAGCTTATATAGCGGGGGATCCTACGAGCAGTACTTC. The encoded protein is CASSLYSGGSYEQYF.

The gene calls are TRBV6-4 and TRBJ2-3, with TRBD2 matching 10 bases. J lost 5 bases, V lost 0 bases, and 5 bases had no gene match. Germline loops: CDR1 MRHNA, CDR2 SNTAGT. The CDR3 totals 16 residues. CDR3 sequence: CASSDSSGGALDTQYF. For the CDR3, the DNA is TGTGCCAGCAGTGACTCAAGCGGGGGGGCCCTAGATACGCAGTATTTT.

In this sample, this clone turned up a few times. This chain uses TRBV10-3 with TRBJ1-2; perhaps TRBD1 as D (6 bases). Trimming removed 1 base at V and 0 bases at J, with 9 bases between. Looked up from germline, CDR1 is ENHRY and CDR2 is SYGVKD. This CDR3 contains 15 residues. In DNA, the CDR3 is TGTGCCATCAGTGAGTTCGGGGGGCCTAACTATGGCTACACCTTC. Encoded protein: CAISEFGGPNYGYTF.

The CDR3 region has the DNA TGTGCCAGCAGCGAGTGGGGGGGTTCGGGCTACACCTTC. It codes for CASSEWGGSGYTF. The chain joins TRBV5-8 to TRBJ1-2, with D maybe TRBD1 (5 bases). The CDR3 totals 13 residues. CDR1 SGHTS and CDR2 YDEGEE come from the germline V gene. V was shortened by 4 bases and J by 8 bases, with 15 bases between the two germline ends.

The chain links TRBV25-1 to TRBJ1-1, with D perhaps TRBD1 (6 bases). Looked up from germline, CDR1 is MGHDK and CDR2 is SYGVNS. The CDR3 contains 16 residues. Trimming pared 0 bases from V and 5 bases from J, leaving 16 bases between. In DNA form, the CDR3 reads TGTGCCAGCAGTGAATATGTAGCGGGGGCCCGGACTGAAGCTTTCTTT. Protein product: CASSEYVAGARTEAFF. The variable domain in full, completed from reference TRBV25-1 and TRBJ1-1, reads EADIYQTPRYLVIGTGKKITLECSQTMGHDKMYWYQQDPGMELHLIHYSYGVNSTEKGDLSSESTVSRIRTEHFPLTLESARPSHTSQYLCASSEYVAGARTEAFFGQGTRLTVV.

The V gene is TRBV2, the J gene TRBJ2-7, with a weak D call TRBD1 (5 bases). With 1 base removed from V and 2 bases from J, the gap between germline ends came to 9 bases. CDR3 size: 14 residues. CDR1 and CDR2 from the germline V gene are SNHLY and FYNNEI. The CDR3 sequence: CASSEGSGTYEQYF. For the CDR3, the DNA is TGTGCCAGCAGTGAAGGATCAGGGACCTACGAGCAGTACTTC.

This clone has more than one count but fewer than ten. The chain has TRBV6-5 and TRBJ1-1, with D possibly TRBD1 on 5 matching bases. The CDR3 totals 15 residues. Germline CDR1 and CDR2: MNHEY and SVGAGI. V lost 5 bases and J 6 bases, leaving 19 bases between the germline ends. The CDR3 DNA is TGTGCCAGCAGTGCAACAGGTCGAACAGGCCCTGAAGCTTTCTTT. Translation: CASSATGRTGPEAFF.

In regard to this clone: One junction end does not reproduce the germline sequence, and a read error may be involved. The V gene is TRBV7-9, the J gene TRBJ2-7, with a weak D call TRBD1 (5 bases). This CDR3 is 12 amino acids long. Germline CDR1 reads SEHNR; CDR2 reads FQNEAQ (reference sequence). CDR3 nucleotides: TGTTCCAGCAGTCCCAGGGCTTACGAGCAGTACTTC. Encoded protein: CSSSPRAYEQYF.

This chain uses TRBV10-2 with TRBJ1-2; TRBD1 aligns across 9 bases. J gave up 13 bases and V 6 bases, and 12 bases lay outside the gene matches. This CDR3 comprises 13 residues. Germline loops: CDR1 WSHSY, CDR2 SAAADI. CDR3 DNA: TGCGCCAGCAGCCCCGGACAGGGGAGGATCTCCACCTTC. Residues: CASSPGQGRISTF.

The chain has TRBV30 and TRBJ2-2, with 8 bases aligning to TRBD2. This CDR3 has 17 residues. The V gene end was trimmed by 1 base and the J gene end by 7 bases; junction bases not matched to a gene: 14. Germline CDR1 is GTSNPN and CDR2 is SVGIG (reference sequence). CDR3 coding DNA: TGTGCCTGGAGTGCCCCCGGGACTAGGAGCACGTACGGGGAGCTGTTTTTT. Residues: CAWSAPGTRSTYGELFF.

The CDR3 region is CASSQSEGVGYTF. The CDR3, as DNA: TGTGCCAGCAGCCAATCCGAAGGGGTCGGCTACACCTTC. V and J are TRBV4-2 and TRBJ1-2, with D possibly matching TRBD1 (5 bases). Trimming took 2 bases from V and 8 from J, leaving 12 bases between them. This CDR3 has 13 amino acids. Per the germline V gene, CDR1 is LGHNA and CDR2 is YNFKEQ.

This clone was counted once. The CDR3 coding sequence is TGTGCCAGTAGTCCCGGGGACTACGAGCAGTACTTC. Its protein product is CASSPGDYEQYF. The rearrangement links TRBV19 to TRBJ2-5, with a possible D match to TRBD2 (5 bases). The DNA end lines up better with TRBJ2-7; the J call may be wrong. Per the germline V gene, CDR1 is LNHDA and CDR2 is SQIVND (reference sequence). The CDR3 extends over 12 amino acids.

V and J are TRBV9 and TRBJ2-1, with D perhaps matching TRBD2 (5 bases). The CDR3 is made up of 15 amino acids. Per the germline V gene, CDR1 is SGDLS and CDR2 is YYNGEE. Trimming removed 4 bases from V and 0 bases from J, with 11 bases in between. In DNA, the CDR3 is TGTGCCAGCAGCCCCAGCGGTAGCTCCTACAATGAGCAGTTCTTC. Its translation: CASSPSGSSYNEQFF.

The chain is built from TRBV11-2 and TRBJ1-1, with no clear D. Germline V gives CDR1 SGHAT, CDR2 FQNNGV. The CDR3 is 17 amino acids. V was trimmed by 3 bases and J by 6 bases, leaving 23 bases between them. The CDR3 DNA reads as TGTGCCAGCAGCTTTAGACTTTTAGGCGGAACAAGCGCTGAAGCTTTCTTT. This sequence encodes CASSFRLLGGTSAEAFF.

The V gene is TRBV7-8, the J gene TRBJ2-1; TRBD2 matches at 12 bases. The length of the CDR3 is 19 residues. The J segment lost 0 bases and the V segment lost 5 bases, leaving 11 bases of the junction unmatched. The germline gives CDR1 SGHVS, CDR2 FQNEAQ. The CDR3 region is CASSTPRTSGVSSYNEQFF. The CDR3 DNA reads TGTGCCAGCAGCACACCTCGGACTAGCGGGGTCAGCTCCTACAATGAGCAGTTCTTC.

The rearrangement links TRBV2 to TRBJ1-2, with D perhaps matching TRBD1 (6 bases). V was cut by 5 bases and J by 4 bases, with 14 bases left in between. The germline V gene has CDR1 SNHLY and CDR2 FYNNEI. The CDR3 is 14 amino acids. This CDR3 reads CASSNYREGYGYTF. CDR3 in DNA: TGTGCCAGCAGTAATTACAGGGAGGGCTATGGCTACACCTTC.

V usage is TRBV6-5 and J usage is TRBJ2-5, with a weak D call TRBD2 (6 bases). Germline loops: CDR1 MNHEY, CDR2 SVGAGI. CDR3 length: 14 residues. V gave up 5 bases and J gave up 7 bases, with 17 bases separating them. In DNA form, the CDR3 reads TGTGCCAGCAGTCCCCAGCGGAGGAGGGGGACCCAGTACTTC. This sequence encodes CASSPQRRRGTQYF.

This chain uses TRBV27 with TRBJ2-7; tentative D call: TRBD1 (5 bases). V was trimmed by 3 bases and J by 3 bases, leaving 12 bases between them. The CDR3 sequence is 14 residues long. The germline CDR1 and CDR2 sequences are MNHEY and SMNVEV (reference sequence). CDR3 residues: CASSLGRRGYEQYF. Written as DNA, the CDR3 is TGTGCCAGCAGTTTGGGGCGTAGAGGCTACGAGCAGTACTTC.

The rearrangement joins TRBV2 to TRBJ2-7; 9 nucleotides match TRBD1. The length of the CDR3 is 15 residues. V was clipped by 7 bases and J by 3 bases; unmatched bases: 10. In germline, CDR1 is SNHLY, CDR2 FYNNEI. The CDR3 reads CASKGTGQGYYEQYF. CDR3 DNA sequence: TGTGCCAGCAAAGGGACGGGACAGGGTTACTACGAGCAGTACTTC.

The rearrangement joins TRBV4-1 to TRBJ1-4; TRBD1 is a possible D gene (6 bases). V dropped 0 bases and J dropped 16 bases, with 15 bases sitting between them. Germline CDR1 and CDR2: MGHRA and YSYEKL. The CDR3 loop spans 13 amino acids. CDR3: CASSQELPGTKFF. CDR3 DNA sequence: TGCGCCAGCAGCCAAGAGCTCCCCGGGACAAAGTTTTTT.

The chain employs TRBV2 and TRBJ1-6, with 10 bases aligning to TRBD1. The germline V gene has CDR1 SNHLY and CDR2 FYNNEI. The J segment lost 8 bases and the V segment lost 6 bases, leaving 22 bases of the junction unmatched. The CDR3 is 20 residues long. CDR3 nucleotides: TGTGCCAGCAGATATAGACAGGGGGCAGCGGGTACTCCCGACGATTCACCCCTCCACTTT. Protein product: CASRYRQGAAGTPDDSPLHF.

The chain joins TRBV30 to TRBJ1-2; D may be TRBD1 (5 bases). V was clipped by 2 bases and J by 4 bases, with 8 bases between them. Germline lookup yields CDR1 GTSNPN and CDR2 SVGIG (reference sequence). The CDR3 extends over 12 amino acids. The CDR3 DNA reads TGTGCCTGGAGTTCGGGACTCTATGGCTACACCTTC. Protein sequence: CAWSSGLYGYTF.

The CDR3 DNA sequence: TGTGCCAGCTCACCGTTCCACCCTCTCGGTCATCAGCCCCAGCATTTT. Protein product: CASSPFHPLGHQPQHF. The J gene is TRBJ1-5, the V gene TRBV18; D unclear. This CDR3 region has 16 residues. In germline, CDR1 is KGHSH, CDR2 LQKENI. V was cut by 3 bases and J by 5 bases, with 17 bases left in between.

The chain joins TRBV7-9 to TRBJ2-5, with TRBD2 as a possible D gene (5 bases). This CDR3 is 14 amino acids long. V was cut by 3 bases and J by 9 bases, with 17 bases left in between. CDR1 is SEHNR, CDR2 FQNEAQ, per germline (reference sequence). The CDR3 is CASSFSTGLEPQYF. As DNA, the CDR3 is TGTGCCAGCAGCTTTTCGACGGGGTTGGAACCCCAGTACTTC.

This chain links TRBV9 with TRBJ2-5; a weak D match, TRBD2 (7 bases). The J call is in doubt because the DNA end fits TRBJ2-7 better. Per germline, CDR1 SGDLS and CDR2 YYNGEE. The CDR3 contains 15 residues. CDR3: CASSHQAGASYEQYF. CDR3 bases: TGTGCCAGCAGCCACCAGGCGGGGGCCTCCTACGAGCAGTACTTC.

This chain uses TRBV7-9 with TRBJ2-7; 7 bases agree with TRBD1. Germline lookup yields CDR1 SEHNR and CDR2 FQNEAQ (reference sequence). V was clipped by 6 bases and J by 4 bases; unmatched bases: 6. The CDR3 has 13 residues. CDR3 amino acids: CASSLGGVYEQYF. DNA of the CDR3: TGTGCCAGCAGTCTAGGGGGCGTTTACGAGCAGTACTTC.